The entry that follows covers one TCR beta chain sequence. CDR3 length: 13 residues. V lost 4 bases to trimming and J lost 2 bases, with 8 bases between them. Per germline, CDR1 MNHNY and CDR2 SVGAGI (reference sequence). This record comes from a study of blood T cell repertoires in COVID-19. Overall study context: The United States, Italy and Spain supplied acute and convalescent COVID-19 samples. PBMCs, B-cell-depleted T cells, or T cells provided the cDNA or gDNA that made up the material.

Measured with immunoSEQ multiplex PCR; TCRdb has only the in-frame clones, and not every one. The data contain almost 300,000 clones, roughly 86% of them seen just once; the ten biggest clones take up more than 9.5%. Seattle participants joined during active infection and were tracked over time. The material sequenced was peripheral blood. This TCR derives from a woman aged 25-40 years with COVID-19, enrolled during active disease. J is TRBJ1-2 and V is TRBV6-6, with D possibly being TRBD1 (5 bases). CDR3 sequence: CASSSTENYGYTF. The CDR3 coding sequence is TGTGCCAGCAGTTCGACAGAAAACTATGGCTACACCTTC.